This paragraph reports one TCR beta chain. Its cognate antigen is unknown. This sample was taken from a study of CD8 T cells in ankylosing spondylitis. Study results and limitations: Several highly homologous variants made up a TCR beta motif, and this motif appeared characteristic of ankylosing spondylitis blood. Disease-linked clones proved CD8+ and comparatively uncommon in peripheral blood. Disease-associated clones were reportedly significantly overrepresented in matched ankylosing spondylitis synovial fluid. Past research had described some motif variants in reactive arthritis synovial fluid and blood.

The V gene lost 5 bases and the J gene lost 3 bases, with 10 bases spanning the gap. CDR1 is SGHVS and CDR2 is FQNEAQ in the germline V gene. The CDR3 contains 14 residues. TCRdb redid the calling of the 5' RACE reads with MiXCR, one entry per CDR3 protein. In the table there are under 250,000 distinct CDR3 sequences, roughly 32% of which are singletons. The specimen sequenced was blood, either unsorted or a sorted T cell fraction (not recorded which). The receptor's source is a male donor with ankylosing spondylitis or in good health (not recorded which). This sequence joins TRBV7-8 and TRBJ2-2; the D gene is possibly TRBD1 (6 bases). The CDR3 nucleotides read TGTGCCAGCAGCCATCCAGGGGACACCGGGGAGCTGTTTTTT. It yields the protein CASSHPGDTGELFF.